This paragraph reports one T cell receptor (beta chain). Its target antigen remains unknown. Qualities for individual bases were not recorded, and no much larger clone is one base off. Donors were healthy HIV-negative adults with no recently reported acute infections or vaccinations. Only Caucasian adults living in Nashville, Tennessee, USA were represented among the donors. CD4+ T cells were enriched by magnetic negative selection; naive cells were then positively selected on CD45RA, and the negative fraction formed the memory subset. Blood was obtained by leukapheresis, after which PBMCs were separated by Ficoll-Histopaque density gradient centrifugation and cryopreserved in liquid nitrogen vapor phase. Analytical flow cytometry was used to check the purity and quantity of every magnetically sorted T cell population. From each sorted fraction, genomic DNA was isolated and quantified by UV absorbance on a Nanodrop 2000c.

V loses 0 bases of germline sequence and J loses 4 bases, and the interval between the two ends is 22 bases. From the cysteine up to the phenylalanine, the CDR3 has a length of 18 residues. Solely the CDR3 DNA is kept, with 54 bases framed from the first base. CDR1 and CDR2 (SGHRS, YFSETQ) derive from the germline V gene. The record originates from a study of shared clonotypes between healthy human individuals (dated by TCRdb to 2020 to 2021). For the wider study: The cohort included three men and a couple of women between 18 and 49 years of age. To estimate repertoire size and how much clonotype sharing occurs between individuals, the study deeply sequenced the blood TCR repertoires of several healthy adults. For each donor, CD4 naive and CD4 memory were each run on three plates, CD8 naive on two plates, and CD8 memory on one plate. Different laboratories and diverse techniques were used to prepare libraries and sequence TCR repertoires, to increase sequencing depth and limit assay-specific biases. Between about 0.9 and 8.9 billion PBMCs per donor were obtained by leukapheresis. Findings and caveats that apply to the study as a whole: Roughly 5% of naive CD4, approximately 3.7% of naive CD8, around 2.3% of memory CD4, and roughly 0.4% of memory CD8 clonotypes were shared across several donors. Rarefaction of sorted-subset datasets indicated incomplete sequencing despite the large sequencing depth. Pairwise subsampling indicated that sequencing depth was expected to affect the degree of clonotype sharing among donors. Naive subsets generally had larger estimated clonotype richness than memory subsets. The genetic and exposure-history diversity represented was limited by the small number of donors. Sampling was limited to blood, and TCR repertoires in tissue likely differ from TCR repertoires in blood. Compared with non-shared clonotypes, the clonotypes found in all four sorted-subset donors had higher generation probabilities.

TCR CDR3 regions were amplified from genomic DNA by multiplex PCR using the deep immunoSEQ assay. For each cell subset, the extracted genomic DNA was distributed evenly across all wells of several immunoSEQ 96-well plates, and each plate served as one replicate. For sorted subsets, 150 to 250 ng of genomic DNA, equivalent to about 30,000 T cell genomes, went into each replicate PCR. Purified libraries were quantified with a Qubit 3.0 fluorometer, sized on a Bioanalyzer 2100, and re-quantified with the KAPA Library Quantification kit. Every immunoSEQ 96-well plate was sequenced on a separate single-read 150-cycle Illumina NextSeq 550 flow cell. The authors' pipeline ran thus. Because the immunoSEQ output included only junctional sequences and no quality scores, the filtering could not be the same as the filtering used for full-length reads. To assign V/J genes and CDR3, sequences were annotated against IMGT germline references using PyIR, a Python wrapper for IgBLAST v1.9. Reads were removed for weak V/J assignments (E-value above 1e-6), missing CDR3, stop codons, out-of-frame junctions, or ambiguous translated residues. V3J clonotypes were defined as sequences sharing the same inferred V gene, J gene, and CDR3 amino acid sequence. The percentage overlap between two repertoires was calculated by dividing the number of shared unique clonotypes by the size of the smaller repertoire. Richness of each repertoire was evaluated using RTK rarefaction, the Chao1 estimator, and Recon v2.1 estimates of unobserved clonotypes. Generation probabilities were computed with OLGA for all TCRbeta clonotypes obtained by the gDNA method from a few donors. The immuneACCESS repertoire file appears here via TCRdb, limited to in-frame rearrangements. These files lack a portion of the clones; in checked studies, under half of the deficit traces to unresolved V genes, and the cause of the others is not known. Clone size and V and J calls were adopted from that table, with D and trimming inferred from the DNA. The sample has some 650,000 clones on record, roughly 97% of them singletons. The top ten clones comprise 0.055% to 0.07% of the sample.

The sample taken for sequencing was naive CD4+ T cells sorted from blood. The cell subset or site label on this specimen signifies: CD45RA+ positively selected. The V and J genes are TRBV5-1 and TRBJ1-2; the D segment could be TRBD1, given 5 matching bases. The sequence derives from a woman aged 30 to 39 in good health. CDR3 loop: CASSLGGTGAQSSYGYTF. The nucleotide sequence is TGCGCCAGCAGCTTGGGTGGGACCGGGGCTCAGTCTTCCTATGGCTACACCTTC. Full variable domain (CDR3 extended with the reference TRBV5-1 and TRBJ1-2 proteins): KAGVTQTPRYLIKTRGQQVTLSCSPISGHRSVSWYQQTPGQGLQFLFEYFSETQRNKGNFPGRFSGRQFSNSRSEMNVSTLELGDSALYLCASSLGGTGAQSSYGYTFGSGTRLTVV.